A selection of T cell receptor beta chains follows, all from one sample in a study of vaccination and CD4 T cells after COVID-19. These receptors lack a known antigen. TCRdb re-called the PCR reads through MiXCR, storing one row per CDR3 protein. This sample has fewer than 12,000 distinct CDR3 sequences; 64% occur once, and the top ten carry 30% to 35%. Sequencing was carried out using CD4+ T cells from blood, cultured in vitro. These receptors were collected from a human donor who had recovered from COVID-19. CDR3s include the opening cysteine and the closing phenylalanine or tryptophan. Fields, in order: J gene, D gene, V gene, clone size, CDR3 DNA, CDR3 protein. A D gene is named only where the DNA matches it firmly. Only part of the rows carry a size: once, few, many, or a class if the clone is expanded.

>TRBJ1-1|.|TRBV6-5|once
TGTGCCAGCAGTTACTACTTGGGGTCCACTGAAGCTTTCTTT
CASSYYLGSTEAFF
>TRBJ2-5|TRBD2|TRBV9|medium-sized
TGTGCCAGCAGCGTAGCTGGGCTAGCGGAAGAGACCCAGTACTTC
CASSVAGLAEETQYF
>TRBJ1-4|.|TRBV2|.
TGTGCCAGCAGTGAGGGCGAAAAACTGTTTTTT
CASSEGEKLFF
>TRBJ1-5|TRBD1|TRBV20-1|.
TGCAGTGCTAGATTCCCGGGACAGGGGATAGGCCAGCCCCAGCATTTT
CSARFPGQGIGQPQHF
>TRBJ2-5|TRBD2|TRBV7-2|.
TGTGCCAGCAGCTTTGCGGGGGTTATGGAGACCCAGTACTTC
CASSFAGVMETQYF
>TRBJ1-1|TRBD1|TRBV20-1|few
TGCAGTGCTAGATCGGGGGGACAGGGGCGGTTTGACGCTGAAGCTTTCTTT
CSARSGGQGRFDAEAFF
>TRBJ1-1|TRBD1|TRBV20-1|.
TGCAGTGCCAGAGGGGGCACATTGGGAAACACTGAAGCTTTCTTT
CSARGGTLGNTEAFF
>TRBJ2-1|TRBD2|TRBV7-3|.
TGTGCCAGCAGCTTATACGGGCTAGCGGAGTACAATGAGCAGTTCTTC
CASSLYGLAEYNEQFF
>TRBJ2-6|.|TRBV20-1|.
TGCAGTGCCCCTTCGAGGGACCAAACATCTGGGGCCAACGTCCTGACTTTC
CSAPSRDQTSGANVLTF
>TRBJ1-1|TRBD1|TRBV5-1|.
TGCGCCAGCAGCTACCGGGACAGGGAGGGGAACACTGAAGCTTTCTTT
CASSYRDREGNTEAFF
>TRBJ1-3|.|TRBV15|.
TGTGCCACCAGCAGAGATCCGGGGTCTGGAAACACCATATATTTT
CATSRDPGSGNTIYF
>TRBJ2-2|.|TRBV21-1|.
TGTGCCAGCAAGACCGGGGAGCTGTTTTTT
CASKTGELFF
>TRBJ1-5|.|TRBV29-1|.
TGCAGCGTTGAAGTTGTAGGGGAGAGCAATCAGCCCCAGCATTTT
CSVEVVGESNQPQHF
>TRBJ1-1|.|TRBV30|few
TGTGCCTGGAGTGGACGGGCTATTGAAGCTTTCTTT
CAWSGRAIEAFF
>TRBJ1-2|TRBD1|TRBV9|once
TGTGCCAGCAGCTCTGGGACAGGGCCCTATGGCTACACCTTC
CASSSGTGPYGYTF
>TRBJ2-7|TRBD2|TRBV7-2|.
TGTGCCAGCAGCTCCGTCATAGCGGGGGGGCGCTACGAGCAGTACTTC
CASSSVIAGGRYEQYF
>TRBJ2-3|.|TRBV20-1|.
TGCAGTGCTAGAGCTGCGGGTGTTCGAGATACGCAGTATTTT
CSARAAGVRDTQYF
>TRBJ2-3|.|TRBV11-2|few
TGTGCCAGCGCCTCGGGGAAAAATACGCAGTATTTT
CASASGKNTQYF
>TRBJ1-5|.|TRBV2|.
TGTGCCAGCAGTGATACAGCCTTTAGCAATCAGCCCCAGCATTTT
CASSDTAFSNQPQHF
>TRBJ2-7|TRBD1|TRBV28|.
TGTGCCACCACTGAACCCGGGACAGGGAGCTACGAGCAGTACTTC
CATTEPGTGSYEQYF
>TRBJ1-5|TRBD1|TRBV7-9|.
TGTGCCAGCAGCCTCGGGGGACAGGATAAGCAGCCCCAGCATTTT
CASSLGGQDKQPQHF
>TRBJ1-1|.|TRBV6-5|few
TGTGCCAGCAGTTACCAGAGCTTGAAGAACACTGAAGCTTTCTTT
CASSYQSLKNTEAFF
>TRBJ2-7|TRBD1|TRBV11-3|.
TGTGCCAGCAGCCGCGGCTGGACAGGGGCCTACGAGCAGTACTTC
CASSRGWTGAYEQYF
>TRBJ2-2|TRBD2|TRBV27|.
TGTGCCAGCAGCTTCTTTAGCGGGAGGGCCGGCACCGGGGAGCTGTTTTTT
CASSFFSGRAGTGELFF
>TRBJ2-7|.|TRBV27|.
TGTGCCAGCAGCATCCAGGCAGGGTCAGGCGAGCAGTACTTC
CASSIQAGSGEQYF
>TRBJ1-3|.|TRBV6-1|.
TGTGCCAGCAGTGAAAGGAACTCTGGAAACACCATATATTTT
CASSERNSGNTIYF
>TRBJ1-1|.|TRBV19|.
TGTGCCAGTAGTATTTCCTCCGCAGGGACTGAAGCTTTCTTT
CASSISSAGTEAFF
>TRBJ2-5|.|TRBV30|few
TGTGCCTGGAGTCCGACGGGGGCCAAGGGAGAGACCCAGTACTTC
CAWSPTGAKGETQYF
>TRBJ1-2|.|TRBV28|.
TGTGCCAGCAGTGAAACAGGGTCCGGCTACACCTTC
CASSETGSGYTF
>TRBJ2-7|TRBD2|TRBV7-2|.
TGTGCCAGCAGCTTAGTATGGACTAGAAGCCACGAGCAGTACTTC
CASSLVWTRSHEQYF
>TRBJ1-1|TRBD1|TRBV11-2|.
TGTGCCAGCAGCGTGGGACAGGGGGCGGCTGAAGCTTTCTTT
CASSVGQGAAEAFF
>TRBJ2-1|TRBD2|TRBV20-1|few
TGCAGTGCTAGAGATCGACCCCAGCTACTAGCGGGGCCATACAATGAGCAGTTCTTC
CSARDRPQLLAGPYNEQFF
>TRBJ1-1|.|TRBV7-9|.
TGTGCCAGCAGCCAAGAATTCATGAACACTGAAGCTTTCTTT
CASSQEFMNTEAFF
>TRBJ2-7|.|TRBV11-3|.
TGTGCCAGCAGCCCGGGACGGTCCTCCTACGAGCAGTACTTC
CASSPGRSSYEQYF
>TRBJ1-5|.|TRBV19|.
TGTGCCAGCTCCGGGACCCAAAACCCCCTGGGCAATCAGCCCCAGCATTTT
CASSGTQNPLGNQPQHF